This T cell receptor (beta chain) was obtained from a study of cytomegalovirus exposure and HLA in healthy donors. Study conclusions and caveats: Further analysis, carried out later, found HLA-associated TCR beta chains more clonally expanded than equally common other chains. Earlier results showed most TCR beta V segments being productive about 87% or about 30% of the time.

The V segment lost 5 bases and the J segment 6 bases; nucleotides outside the gene matches: 8. Germline CDR1 SGDLS, CDR2 YYNGEE. The CDR3 loop spans 15 amino acids. Of note for this clone: Its antigen is undetermined.

The PCR ran on 60 Vbeta and 13 Jbeta primers. Produced via immunoSEQ multiplex PCR; TCRdb's table is partial and in-frame only. The repertoire has some 87,000 clones, around 78% of them found once; the top ten carry over 4.5%. Source material: PBMCs. The chain is built from TRBV9 and TRBJ2-2, with 9 positions matching TRBD2. This sequence originates from a man between 18 and 29 years old in good health and CMV-seropositive. The CDR3 coding sequence is TGTGCCAGCAGAGCGGGAGGCGGGGAGGCCGGGGAGCTGTTTTTT. This encodes CASRAGGGEAGELFF.